What follows are 26 T cell receptor beta chains derived from one specimen sequenced in a study of metastatic and nonmetastatic thyroid tumors. Through MiXCR, TCRdb re-clonotyped the PCR reads. The top ten hold 15% to 20% of the sample, which has 30,000 to 45,000 clones, 15% to 20% seen once. Not a single patient had been given any form of treatment at any point before undergoing thyroid surgery. Sequencing was carried out using blood. These receptors came from a female donor with papillary thyroid cancer or a benign thyroid nodule (not recorded which). Some clones in this sample may be carry-over from other donors' samples.

This clone was counted many times. The rearrangement joins TRBV11-1 to TRBJ2-2; TRBD1 matches 9 bases. Germline trimming cut 4 bases from V and 4 bases from J; bases unmatched to any gene: 7. Germline lookup yields CDR1 SGHAT and CDR2 FQDESV (reference sequence). The CDR3 runs to 16 residues. CDR3 nucleotide sequence: TGTGCCAGCAGCTCGTTTGGGACAGGGCGCACCGGGGAGCTGTTTTTT. Amino acids: CASSSFGTGRTGELFF. The full variable domain, rest sourced from reference TRBV11-1 and TRBJ2-2, is EAEVAQSPRYKITEKSQAVAFWCDPISGHATLYWYRQILGQGPELLVQFQDESVVDDSQLPKDRFSAERLKGVDSTLKIQPAELGDSAMYLCASSSFGTGRTGELFFGEGSRLTVL.

This sequence joins TRBV11-2 and TRBJ2-7, with D maybe TRBD2 (6 bases). The CDR3 is made up of 15 amino acids. V shed 5 bases and J shed 3 bases, with 17 bases lying between them. Germline CDR1 reads SGHAT; CDR2 reads FQNNGV. In DNA, the CDR3 is TGTGCCAGCAGCGCAATATACGGGGGTAACTACGAGCAGTACTTC. This translates into CASSAIYGGNYEQYF.

This clone was found many times. The chain couples TRBV9 to TRBJ2-1, with TRBD2 identical over 13 bases. The CDR3 has 16 amino acids. The V segment lost 0 bases and the J segment 9 bases; nucleotides outside the gene matches: 6. Germline CDR1 and CDR2: SGDLS and YYNGEE. CDR3 nucleotide sequence: TGTGCCAGCAGCGTAGGGGGGGGACTAGCGGGACCTGAGCAGTTCTTC. As protein: CASSVGGGLAGPEQFF.

The V call is TRBV6-5, the J call TRBJ2-7; TRBD1 matches at 9 bases. The V gene end was trimmed by 4 bases and the J gene end by 3 bases; junction bases not matched to a gene: 16. CDR3 size: 18 residues. Germline lookup yields CDR1 MNHEY and CDR2 SVGAGI. The DNA for the CDR3 is TGTGCCAGCAGTTTTGGGACAGGGTCACACGCTAATATCTACGAGCAGTACTTC. It yields the protein CASSFGTGSHANIYEQYF.

Concerning this clone itself: The CDR3 end shows no conserved phenylalanine or tryptophan, and so a read error is likely. The limits of the CDR3 on the DNA are not certain, so only TCRdb's listed CDR3 is given. This chain's CDR3 is CASSVDGGTNYERYG. The chain combines TRBV9 with TRBJ2-7; the D call of TRBD2 is as the table states it, not checked on the DNA. Germline CDR1 and CDR2: SGDLS and YYNGEE. The CDR3 has 15 amino acids, counting both end residues.

This clone appeared many times. The J gene is TRBJ2-3, the V gene TRBV11-1; D may be TRBD1 or TRBD2 (6 bases each). The V gene lost 0 bases and the J gene lost 2 bases, with 9 bases spanning the gap. The CDR3 runs to 15 residues. Per the germline V gene, CDR1 is SGHAT and CDR2 is FQDESV (reference sequence). The CDR3 DNA follows: TGTGCCAGCAGCTTAGCGGAGGGACACACAGATACGCAGTATTTT. This gives the protein CASSLAEGHTDTQYF. Variable domain in full (rest from reference TRBV11-1 and TRBJ2-3): EAEVAQSPRYKITEKSQAVAFWCDPISGHATLYWYRQILGQGPELLVQFQDESVVDDSQLPKDRFSAERLKGVDSTLKIQPAELGDSAMYLCASSLAEGHTDTQYFGPGTRLTVL.

This clone appeared many times. The rearrangement uses TRBV9 and TRBJ2-5; 9 bases are shared with TRBD2. The trim removed 4 bases at V and 5 bases at J, leaving 9 bases unmatched. CDR3 size: 15 residues. Germline V lookup: CDR1 SGDLS, CDR2 YYNGEE. CDR3 sequence: CASSPAGGLGETQYF. CDR3 coding DNA: TGTGCCAGCAGCCCCGCGGGAGGGCTAGGGGAGACCCAGTACTTC.

This clone has at least ten counts. The sample carries other DNA sequences with the same CDR3. This chain connects TRBV29-1 to TRBJ2-3; TRBD1 is a possible D gene (5 bases). V was clipped by 5 bases and J by 0 bases, with 15 bases between them. This CDR3 has 15 amino acids. Germline V lookup: CDR1 SQVTM, CDR2 ANQGSEA. CDR3 DNA: TGCAGCGTTTCCCAGGGATCCTCTAGCACAGATACGCAGTATTTT. This gives the protein CSVSQGSSSTDTQYF.

This clone appeared many times. The CDR3 spells CASSRSGSQFYEQYF. CDR3 bases: TGTGCCAGTAGTCGTAGCGGGAGCCAATTCTACGAGCAGTACTTC. The V gene is TRBV19, the J gene TRBJ2-7; 9 bases map to TRBD2. Germline CDR1 reads LNHDA; CDR2 reads SQIVND (reference sequence). CDR3 length equals 15 residues. After removal of 5 bases from V and 3 bases from J, the junction contained 8 bases not matched to a gene.

This clone was counted between two and nine times. The V and J genes are TRBV28 and TRBJ2-2, with TRBD2 matching 7 bases. CDR1 and CDR2 from the germline V gene are MDHEN and SYDVKM. V shed 5 bases, J shed 0 bases, and the junction held 12 bases outside the gene matches. The CDR3 is 18 residues long. CDR3 protein: CASSPSRGGPSNTGELFF. In DNA form, the CDR3 reads TGTGCCAGCAGTCCATCCCGGGGAGGGCCCTCGAACACCGGGGAGCTGTTTTTT. Filled out from reference TRBV28 and TRBJ2-2, the complete variable domain reads DVKVTQSSRYLVKRTGEKVFLECVQDMDHENMFWYRQDPGLGLRLIYFSYDVKMKEKGDIPEGYSVSREKKERFSLILESASTNQTSMYLCASSPSRGGPSNTGELFFGEGSRLTVL.

This chain connects TRBV9 to TRBJ2-1, with 8 bases identical to TRBD2. The ends lost 1 base at V and 0 bases at J; junction bases unmatched: 6. CDR1 and CDR2 from the germline V gene are SGDLS and YYNGEE. This CDR3 has 17 residues. The CDR3 nucleotides are TGTGCCAGCAGCGTAAATTCCGGGAGGGTCTCCTACAATGAGCAGTTCTTC. It is translated as CASSVNSGRVSYNEQFF.

The gene calls are TRBV14 and TRBJ2-3; no clear D gene. Germline lookup yields CDR1 SGHDN and CDR2 FVKESK. The V and J ends lost 6 bases and 3 bases respectively, with 16 bases between them. The CDR3 totals 15 residues. This CDR3 is CASSQSCPGTDTQYF. In DNA, the CDR3 is TGTGCCAGCAGTCAGTCGTGCCCCGGAACAGATACGCAGTATTTT.

This clone has just one count. The chain carries TRBV20-1 and TRBJ2-7, with 13 bases that match TRBD2. Germline V lookup: CDR1 DFQATT, CDR2 SNEGSKA (reference sequence). With 6 bases clipped from V and 4 bases from J, the junction kept 18 bases outside the gene matches. This CDR3 region has 18 residues. Here the CDR3 reads CSASTSGTSGKNMYEQYF. The CDR3 coding sequence is TGCAGTGCCAGCACGTCCGGGACTAGCGGGAAAAATATGTACGAGCAGTACTTC.

In its sample, this clone was seen many times. The chain joins TRBV29-1 to TRBJ1-1; 7 nucleotides agree with TRBD1. The CDR3 has 13 residues. Trimming at V came to 8 bases and at J to 3 bases, leaving 9 bases not matched to a gene. The V gene's germline CDR1 is SQVTM and CDR2 ANQGSEA. The CDR3 DNA reads TGCAGCTCGTCAGGGGGGCGTGACACTGAAGCTTTCTTT. Residues: CSSSGGRDTEAFF.

At least ten counts were recorded for this clone. The chain couples TRBV24-1 to TRBJ2-2; TRBD1 matches at 7 bases. With 4 bases clipped from V and 1 base from J, the junction kept 8 bases outside the gene matches. The CDR3 spans 17 residues. Per germline, CDR1 KGHDR and CDR2 SFDVKD. This chain's CDR3 is CATSDPSGTENTGELFF. The CDR3 DNA sequence: TGTGCCACCAGTGACCCCTCCGGGACAGAGAACACCGGGGAGCTGTTTTTT.

This clone was counted many times. This rearrangement joins TRBV5-8 to TRBJ1-1; D not certain. CDR1 is SGHTS and CDR2 is YDEGEE in the germline V gene. V gave up 2 bases and J gave up 0 bases, with 8 bases separating them. This CDR3 is built from 14 residues. CDR3: CASSFLGLNTEAFF. The CDR3 DNA sequence: TGTGCCAGCAGCTTTTTGGGTTTGAACACTGAAGCTTTCTTT.

Ten or more counts support this clone. This rearrangement joins TRBV28 to TRBJ2-2, with 7 nucleotides matching TRBD2. Looked up from germline, CDR1 is MDHEN and CDR2 is SYDVKM. There are 15 residues in the CDR3. With V trimmed by 5 bases and J by 7 bases, 10 bases remained unmatched. The DNA for the CDR3 is TGTGCCAGCAGTCCAATCCGGGGAGGGCACGGGGAGCTGTTTTTT. Its protein product is CASSPIRGGHGELFF.

This clone was recorded many times. In the same sample, other DNA sequences code for this CDR3. This chain uses TRBV5-8 with TRBJ2-2, with 7 nucleotides matching TRBD2. The CDR3 is 16 amino acids. The J segment lost 4 bases and the V segment lost 7 bases, leaving 13 bases of the junction unmatched. Per germline, CDR1 SGHTS and CDR2 YDEGEE. In nucleotides, the CDR3 is TGTGCCAGCCCCCCCCTGGGGACTATAGGCACCGGGGAGCTGTTTTTT. Translating gives CASPPLGTIGTGELFF.

This clone was seen only a few times. This sequence joins TRBV28 and TRBJ1-6; D is unclear. CDR1 is MDHEN and CDR2 is SYDVKM in the germline V gene. V was cut by 6 bases and J by 10 bases, with 25 bases left in between. This CDR3 is built from 17 residues. The CDR3 DNA reads as TGTGCCAGCAGCCCCCCCCTTTGCCGGCCTGTCCAGTCACCCCTCCACTTT. Protein product: CASSPPLCRPVQSPLHF. Based on the CDR3 plus reference TRBV28 and TRBJ1-6, the full variable domain is DVKVTQSSRYLVKRTGEKVFLECVQDMDHENMFWYRQDPGLGLRLIYFSYDVKMKEKGDIPEGYSVSREKKERFSLILESASTNQTSMYLCASSPPLCRPVQSPLHFGNGTRLTVT.

This clone was seen at least ten times. The CDR3 region is CASSSPSLWQALHF. As DNA, the CDR3 is TGTGCCAGCAGCTCACCCTCCCTCTGGCAGGCCCTCCACTTT. The gene calls are TRBV11-3 and TRBJ1-6; D is undetermined. CDR1 is SGHNT and CDR2 is YENEEA in the germline V gene. Trimming took off 4 bases at V and 14 bases at J, with 18 bases between the two ends. The CDR3 contains 14 residues. Complete variable domain (other parts from reference TRBV11-3 and TRBJ1-6): EAGVVQSPRYKIIEKKQPVAFWCNPISGHNTLYWYLQNLGQGPELLIRYENEEAVDDSQLPKDRFSAERLKGVDSTLKIQPAELGDSAVYLCASSSPSLWQALHFGNGTRLTVT.

The V call is TRBV18, the J call TRBJ2-7, with TRBD2 matching 9 bases. Germline V gene sequence: CDR1 KGHSH, CDR2 LQKENI. The V gene end was trimmed by 3 bases and the J gene end by 4 bases; junction bases not matched to a gene: 16. CDR3 length: 18 amino acids. The chain's CDR3 is CASSPLGVGASGTYEQYF. In nucleotides, the CDR3 is TGTGCCAGCTCACCCTTAGGGGTTGGGGCTAGCGGGACTTACGAGCAGTACTTC.

The table lists this clone with a count of one. Germline is not matched at one junction end, which may reflect a read error. This sequence joins TRBV5-1 and TRBJ2-2; D may match TRBD1 or TRBD2 (5 bases each). The CDR3 sequence is 16 residues long. Germline CDR1 reads SGHRS; CDR2 reads YFSETQ. The CDR3 loop reads CASLLGPGTYTGDLFF. The CDR3 DNA reads TGCGCCAGCCTCTTGGGCCCTGGGACGTACACCGGGGATCTGTTTTTT.

Judged by abundance, this clone is medium-sized (0.01 to 0.1%). J is TRBJ2-7 and V is TRBV27; D may be TRBD2 (6 bases). The length of the CDR3 is 14 residues. Germline CDR1 is MNHEY and CDR2 is SMNVEV (reference sequence). V shed 4 bases and J shed 3 bases, with 13 bases lying between them. This CDR3 is CASSSGESSYEQYF. The DNA for the CDR3 is TGTGCCAGCAGTTCGGGGGAGTCAAGCTACGAGCAGTACTTC.

This clone was picked up many times. In DNA form, the CDR3 reads TGTGCCAGCAGCTATCGACAGGAGGGCTACACCTTC. This sequence encodes CASSYRQEGYTF. The chain recombines TRBV7-9 with TRBJ1-2; D may be TRBD1 (6 bases). The CDR3 consists of 12 residues. Germline CDR1 reads SEHNR; CDR2 reads FQNEAQ (reference sequence). The V and J ends lost 4 bases and 8 bases respectively, with 11 bases between them.

This clone was found a few times. This chain uses TRBV27 with TRBJ2-2; D remains ambiguous. The CDR3 covers 18 residues. Trimming stripped 5 bases from V and 7 bases from J, with 26 bases between. Looked up from germline, CDR1 is MNHEY and CDR2 is SMNVEV (reference sequence). DNA of the CDR3: TGTGCCAGCAGTACTAACTCCGGCACATGCTATACGGGCGGGGAGCTGTTTTTT. Its translation: CASSTNSGTCYTGGELFF.

This clone was detected ten times or more. J is TRBJ1-2 and V is TRBV19, with D unclear. Germline V gene data show CDR1 as LNHDA and CDR2 as SQIVND (reference sequence). The V and J ends lost 4 bases and 0 bases respectively, with 9 bases between them. The CDR3 is made up of 14 amino acids. DNA of the CDR3: TGTGCCAGTAGTAGACGGCAGACTAACTATGGCTACACCTTC. It translates to CASSRRQTNYGYTF.